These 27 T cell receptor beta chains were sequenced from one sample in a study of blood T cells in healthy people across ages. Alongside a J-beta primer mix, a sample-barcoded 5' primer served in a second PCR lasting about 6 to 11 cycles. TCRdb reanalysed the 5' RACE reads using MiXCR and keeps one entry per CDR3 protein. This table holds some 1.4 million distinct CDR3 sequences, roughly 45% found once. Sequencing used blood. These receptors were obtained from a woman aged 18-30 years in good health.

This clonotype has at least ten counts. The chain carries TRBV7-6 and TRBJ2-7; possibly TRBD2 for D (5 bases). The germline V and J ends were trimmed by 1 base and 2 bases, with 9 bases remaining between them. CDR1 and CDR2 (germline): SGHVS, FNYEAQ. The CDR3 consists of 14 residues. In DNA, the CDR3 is TGTGCCAGCAGCTTAGGAGGGTTCCCCTACGAGCAGTACTTC. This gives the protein CASSLGGFPYEQYF.

Here the CDR3 reads CSARGVLEFF. The CDR3 DNA reads as TGCAGTGCTAGAGGTGTCCTGGAGTTCTTC. The chain combines TRBV20-1 with TRBJ2-1; D not resolved. V lost 1 base, J lost 14 bases, and 9 bases lay in between. CDR3 length equals 10 residues. From germline, CDR1 is DFQATT and CDR2 SNEGSKA (reference sequence).

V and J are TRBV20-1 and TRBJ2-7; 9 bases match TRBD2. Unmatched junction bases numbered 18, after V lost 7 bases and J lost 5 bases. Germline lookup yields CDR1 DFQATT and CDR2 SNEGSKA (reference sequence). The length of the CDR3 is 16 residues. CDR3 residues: CSVGRLRGGGAHEQYF. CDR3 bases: TGCAGTGTAGGGCGTTTACGTGGCGGGGGGGCCCACGAGCAGTACTTC.

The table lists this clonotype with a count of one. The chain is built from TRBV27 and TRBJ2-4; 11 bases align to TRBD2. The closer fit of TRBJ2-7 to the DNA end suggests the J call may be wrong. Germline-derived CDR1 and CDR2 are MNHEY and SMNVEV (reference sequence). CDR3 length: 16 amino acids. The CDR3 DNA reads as TGTGCCAGCAGTTCCTGGACTAGCGGGTCCTCCTACGAGCAGTACTTC. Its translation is CASSSWTSGSSYEQYF.

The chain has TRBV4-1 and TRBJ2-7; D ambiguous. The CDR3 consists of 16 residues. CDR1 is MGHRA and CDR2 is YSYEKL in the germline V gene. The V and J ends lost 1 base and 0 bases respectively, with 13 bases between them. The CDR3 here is CASSQVGVSNSYEQYF. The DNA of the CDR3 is TGCGCCAGCAGCCAAGTAGGAGTCAGTAACTCCTACGAGCAGTACTTC.

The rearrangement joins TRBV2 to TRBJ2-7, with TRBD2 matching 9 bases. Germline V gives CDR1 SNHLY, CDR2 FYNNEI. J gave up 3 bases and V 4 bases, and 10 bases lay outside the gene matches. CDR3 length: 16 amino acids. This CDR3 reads CASSADLLAGLYEQYF. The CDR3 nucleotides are TGTGCCAGCAGTGCGGACCTCCTAGCGGGGCTCTACGAGCAGTACTTC. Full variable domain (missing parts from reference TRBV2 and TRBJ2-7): EPEVTQTPSHQVTQMGQEVILRCVPISNHLYFYWYRQILGQKVEFLVSFYNNEISEKSEIFDDQFSVERPDGSNFTLKIRSTKLEDSAMYFCASSADLLAGLYEQYFGPGTRLTVT.

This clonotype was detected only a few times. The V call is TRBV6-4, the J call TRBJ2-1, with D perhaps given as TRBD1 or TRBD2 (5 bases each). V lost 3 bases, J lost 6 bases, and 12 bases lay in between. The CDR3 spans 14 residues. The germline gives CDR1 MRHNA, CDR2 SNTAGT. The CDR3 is CASSEGPQVNEQFF. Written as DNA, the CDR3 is TGTGCCAGCAGTGAGGGACCCCAAGTCAATGAGCAGTTCTTC.

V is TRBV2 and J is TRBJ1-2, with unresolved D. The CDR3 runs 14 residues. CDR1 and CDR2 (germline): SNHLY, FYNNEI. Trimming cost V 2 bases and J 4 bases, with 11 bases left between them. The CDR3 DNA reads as TGTGCCAGCAGTGAATCAATATCCCCCTATGGCTACACCTTC. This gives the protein CASSESISPYGYTF.

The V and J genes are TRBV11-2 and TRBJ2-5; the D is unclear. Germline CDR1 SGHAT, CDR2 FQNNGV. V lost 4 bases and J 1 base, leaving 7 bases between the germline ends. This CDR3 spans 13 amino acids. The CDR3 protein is CASSSVTQETQYF. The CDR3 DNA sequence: TGTGCCAGCAGCTCCGTCACCCAAGAGACCCAGTACTTC.

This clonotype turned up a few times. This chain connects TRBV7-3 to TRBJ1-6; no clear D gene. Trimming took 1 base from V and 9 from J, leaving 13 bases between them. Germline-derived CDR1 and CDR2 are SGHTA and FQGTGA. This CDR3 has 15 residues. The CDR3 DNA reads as TGTGCCAGCAGCTTAAAGGGCCCGGGGAGTTCACCCCTCCACTTT. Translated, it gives CASSLKGPGSSPLHF.

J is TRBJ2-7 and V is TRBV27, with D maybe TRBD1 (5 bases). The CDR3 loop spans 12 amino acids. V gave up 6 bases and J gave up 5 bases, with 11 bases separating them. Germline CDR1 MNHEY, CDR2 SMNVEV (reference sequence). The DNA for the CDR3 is TGTGCCAGCAGGGCAGGGCTACACGAGCAGTACTTC. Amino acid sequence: CASRAGLHEQYF.

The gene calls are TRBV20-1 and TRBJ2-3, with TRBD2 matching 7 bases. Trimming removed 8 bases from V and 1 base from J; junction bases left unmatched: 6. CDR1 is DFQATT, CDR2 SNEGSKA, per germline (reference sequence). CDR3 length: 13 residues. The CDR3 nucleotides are TGCAGTCTGCGGGAGTTTGGCACAGATACGCAGTATTTT. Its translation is CSLREFGTDTQYF.

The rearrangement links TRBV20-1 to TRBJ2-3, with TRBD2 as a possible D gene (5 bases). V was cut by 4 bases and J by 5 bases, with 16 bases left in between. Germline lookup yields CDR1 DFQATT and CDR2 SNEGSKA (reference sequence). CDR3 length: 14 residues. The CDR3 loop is CSAIGERTGDTQYF. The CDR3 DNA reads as TGCAGTGCTATCGGGGAGAGGACGGGAGATACGCAGTATTTT.

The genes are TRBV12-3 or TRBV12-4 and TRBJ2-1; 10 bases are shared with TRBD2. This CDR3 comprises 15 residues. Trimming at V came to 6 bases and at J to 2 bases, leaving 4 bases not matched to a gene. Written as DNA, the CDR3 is TGTGCCAGCAGCCTAGCGGGGGAGGCCTACAATGAGCAGTTCTTC. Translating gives CASSLAGEAYNEQFF.

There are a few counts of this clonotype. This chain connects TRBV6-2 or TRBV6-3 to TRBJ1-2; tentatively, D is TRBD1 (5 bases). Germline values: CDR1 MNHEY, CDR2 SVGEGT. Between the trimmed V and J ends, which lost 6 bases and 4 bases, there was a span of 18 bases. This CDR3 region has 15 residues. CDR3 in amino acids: CASSQRQRTAYGYTF. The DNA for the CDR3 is TGTGCCAGCAGCCAAAGACAGAGGACGGCCTATGGCTACACCTTC.

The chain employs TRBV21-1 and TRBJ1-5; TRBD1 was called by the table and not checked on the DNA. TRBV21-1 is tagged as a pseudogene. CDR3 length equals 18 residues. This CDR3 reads CASPGDREGGQSNQPQHF. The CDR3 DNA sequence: TGTGCCAGCCCTGGGGACAGGGAAGGGGGTCAGAGCAATCAGCCCCAGCATTTT.

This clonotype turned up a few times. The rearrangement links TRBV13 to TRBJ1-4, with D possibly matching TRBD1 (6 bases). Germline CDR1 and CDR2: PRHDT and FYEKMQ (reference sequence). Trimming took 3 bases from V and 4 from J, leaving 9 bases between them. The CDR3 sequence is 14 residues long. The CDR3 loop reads CASSFRDNNEKLFF. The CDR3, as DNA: TGTGCCAGCAGCTTCCGGGACAATAATGAAAAACTGTTTTTT.

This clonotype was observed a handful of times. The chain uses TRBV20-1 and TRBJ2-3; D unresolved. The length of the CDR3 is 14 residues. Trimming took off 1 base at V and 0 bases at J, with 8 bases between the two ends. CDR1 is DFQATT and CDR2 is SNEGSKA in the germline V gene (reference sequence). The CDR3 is CSARAPQSTDTQYF. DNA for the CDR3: TGCAGTGCTAGAGCCCCACAGAGCACAGATACGCAGTATTTT.

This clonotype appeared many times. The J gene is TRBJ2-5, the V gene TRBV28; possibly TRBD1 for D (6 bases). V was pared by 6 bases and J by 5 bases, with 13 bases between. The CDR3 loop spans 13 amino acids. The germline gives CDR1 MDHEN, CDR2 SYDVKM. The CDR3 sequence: CASRTGLVETQYF. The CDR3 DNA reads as TGTGCCAGCAGGACAGGTCTCGTGGAGACCCAGTACTTC.

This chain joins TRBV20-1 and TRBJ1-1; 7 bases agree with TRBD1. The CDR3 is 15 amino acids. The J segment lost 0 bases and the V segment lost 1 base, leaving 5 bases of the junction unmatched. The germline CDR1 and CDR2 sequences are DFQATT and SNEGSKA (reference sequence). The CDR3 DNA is TGCAGTGCTAGAGCAACAGGGGCGGTGAACACTGAAGCTTTCTTT. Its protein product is CSARATGAVNTEAFF.

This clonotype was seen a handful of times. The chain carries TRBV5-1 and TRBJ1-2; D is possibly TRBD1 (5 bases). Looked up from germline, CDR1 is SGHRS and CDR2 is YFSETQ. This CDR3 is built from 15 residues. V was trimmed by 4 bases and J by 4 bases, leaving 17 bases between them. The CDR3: CASSGNGGTSYGYTF. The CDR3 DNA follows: TGCGCCAGCAGCGGCAACGGGGGGACCTCCTATGGCTACACCTTC.

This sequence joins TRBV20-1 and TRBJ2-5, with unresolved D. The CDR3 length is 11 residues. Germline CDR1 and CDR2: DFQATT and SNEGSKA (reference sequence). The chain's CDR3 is CRASSSETQYF. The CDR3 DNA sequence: TGCAGGGCTTCCTCCTCGGAGACCCAGTACTTC.

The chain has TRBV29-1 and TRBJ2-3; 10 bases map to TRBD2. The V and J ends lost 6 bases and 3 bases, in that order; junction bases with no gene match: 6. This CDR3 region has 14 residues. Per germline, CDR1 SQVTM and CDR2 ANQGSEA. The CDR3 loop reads CSVRSGRGTDTQYF. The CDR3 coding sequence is TGCAGCGTGAGAAGCGGGAGGGGGACAGATACGCAGTATTTT.

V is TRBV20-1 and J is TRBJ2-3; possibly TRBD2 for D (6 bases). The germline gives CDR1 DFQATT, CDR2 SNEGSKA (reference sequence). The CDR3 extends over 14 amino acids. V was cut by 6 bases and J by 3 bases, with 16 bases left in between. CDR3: CSAPRRGKTDTQYF. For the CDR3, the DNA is TGCAGTGCCCCGAGGCGGGGTAAGACAGATACGCAGTATTTT.

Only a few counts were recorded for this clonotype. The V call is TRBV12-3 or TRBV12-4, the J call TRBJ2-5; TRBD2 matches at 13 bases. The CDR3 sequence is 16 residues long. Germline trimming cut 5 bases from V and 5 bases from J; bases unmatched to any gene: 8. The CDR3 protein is CASSLTSGGFRETQYF. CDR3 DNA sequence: TGTGCCAGCAGTCTGACTAGCGGGGGGTTCCGGGAGACCCAGTACTTC.

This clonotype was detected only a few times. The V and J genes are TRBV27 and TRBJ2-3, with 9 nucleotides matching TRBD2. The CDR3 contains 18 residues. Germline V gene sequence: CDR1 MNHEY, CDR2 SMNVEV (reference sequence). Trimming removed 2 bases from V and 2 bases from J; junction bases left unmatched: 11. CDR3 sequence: CASSLVSSGTRFTDTQYF. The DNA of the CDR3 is TGTGCCAGCAGTTTAGTTTCTAGCGGGACCCGCTTCACAGATACGCAGTATTTT.

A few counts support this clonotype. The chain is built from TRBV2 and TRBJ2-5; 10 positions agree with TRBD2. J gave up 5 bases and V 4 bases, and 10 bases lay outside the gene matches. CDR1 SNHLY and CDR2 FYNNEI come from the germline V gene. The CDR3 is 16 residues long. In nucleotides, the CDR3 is TGTGCCAGCAGTGTTCGAGCGGGAGGGTCCCATGAGACCCAGTACTTC. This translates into CASSVRAGGSHETQYF.